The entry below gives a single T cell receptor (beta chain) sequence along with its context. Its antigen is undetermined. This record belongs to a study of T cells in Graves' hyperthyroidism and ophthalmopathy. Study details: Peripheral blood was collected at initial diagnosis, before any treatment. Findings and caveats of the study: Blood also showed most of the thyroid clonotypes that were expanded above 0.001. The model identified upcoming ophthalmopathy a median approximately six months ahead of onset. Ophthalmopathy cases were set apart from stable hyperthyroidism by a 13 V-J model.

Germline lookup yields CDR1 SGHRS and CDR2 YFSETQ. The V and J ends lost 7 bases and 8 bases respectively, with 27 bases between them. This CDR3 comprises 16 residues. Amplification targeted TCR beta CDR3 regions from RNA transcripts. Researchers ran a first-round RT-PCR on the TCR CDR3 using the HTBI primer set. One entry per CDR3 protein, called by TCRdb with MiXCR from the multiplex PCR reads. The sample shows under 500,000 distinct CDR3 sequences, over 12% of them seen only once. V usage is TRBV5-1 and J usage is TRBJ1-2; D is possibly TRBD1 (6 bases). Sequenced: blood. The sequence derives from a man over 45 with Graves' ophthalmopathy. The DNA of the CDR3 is TGCGCCAGCGCGGCGGTCTCAGGGGACCCCGTGCACGGCTACACCTTC. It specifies CASAAVSGDPVHGYTF. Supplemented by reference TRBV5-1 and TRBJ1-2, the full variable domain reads KAGVTQTPRYLIKTRGQQVTLSCSPISGHRSVSWYQQTPGQGLQFLFEYFSETQRNKGNFPGRFSGRQFSNSRSEMNVSTLELGDSALYLCASAAVSGDPVHGYTFGSGTRLTVV.